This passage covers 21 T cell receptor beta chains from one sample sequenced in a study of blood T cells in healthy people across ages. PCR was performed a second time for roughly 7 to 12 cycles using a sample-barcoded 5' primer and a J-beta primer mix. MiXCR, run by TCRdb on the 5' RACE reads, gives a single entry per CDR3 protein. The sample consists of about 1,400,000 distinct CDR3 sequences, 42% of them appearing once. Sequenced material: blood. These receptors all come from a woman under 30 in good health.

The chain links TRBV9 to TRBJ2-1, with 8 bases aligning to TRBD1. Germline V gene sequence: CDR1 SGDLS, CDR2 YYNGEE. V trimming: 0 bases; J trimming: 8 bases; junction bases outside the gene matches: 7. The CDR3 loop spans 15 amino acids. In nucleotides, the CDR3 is TGTGCCAGCAGCGTAGGTCAGGGGGCGAATCATGAGCAGTTCTTC. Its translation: CASSVGQGANHEQFF.

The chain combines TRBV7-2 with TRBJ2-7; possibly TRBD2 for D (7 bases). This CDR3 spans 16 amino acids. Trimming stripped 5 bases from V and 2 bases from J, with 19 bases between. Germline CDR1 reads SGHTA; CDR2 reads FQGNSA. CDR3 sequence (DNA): TGTGCCAGCAGCCCCAAGGGGGGGCCTGGCCCCTACGAGCAGTACTTC. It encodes CASSPKGGPGPYEQYF.

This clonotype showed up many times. The CDR3 nucleotides read TGCAGTGCTGGGGGACGGGCCTACGAGCAGTACTTC. Translation: CSAGGRAYEQYF. The chain couples TRBV20-1 to TRBJ2-7; D could derive from TRBD1 or TRBD2 (5 bases each). Germline V gene sequence: CDR1 DFQATT, CDR2 SNEGSKA (reference sequence). Deletions cut 5 bases from V and 2 bases from J, with 10 bases between. CDR3 length equals 12 residues.

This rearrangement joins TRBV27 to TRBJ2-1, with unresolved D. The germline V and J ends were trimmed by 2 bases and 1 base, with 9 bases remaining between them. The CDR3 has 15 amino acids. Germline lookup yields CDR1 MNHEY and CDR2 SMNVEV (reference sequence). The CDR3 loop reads CASSLNLYSYNEQFF. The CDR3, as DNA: TGTGCCAGCAGTTTAAACCTCTATTCCTACAATGAGCAGTTCTTC.

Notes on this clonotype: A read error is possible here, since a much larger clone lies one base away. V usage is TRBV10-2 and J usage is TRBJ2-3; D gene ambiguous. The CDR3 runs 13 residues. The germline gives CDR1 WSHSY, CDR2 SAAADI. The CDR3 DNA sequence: TGCGCCAGCGGCCAGGCCCGCACAGATATGCAGTATTTT. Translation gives CASGQARTDMQYF.

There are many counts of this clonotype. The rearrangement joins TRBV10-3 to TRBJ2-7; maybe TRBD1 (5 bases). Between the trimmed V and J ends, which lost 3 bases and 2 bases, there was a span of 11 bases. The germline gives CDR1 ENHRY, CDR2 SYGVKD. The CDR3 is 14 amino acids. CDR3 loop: CAISDHRLPYEQYF. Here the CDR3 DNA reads TGTGCCATCAGTGACCACAGGCTTCCCTACGAGCAGTACTTC.

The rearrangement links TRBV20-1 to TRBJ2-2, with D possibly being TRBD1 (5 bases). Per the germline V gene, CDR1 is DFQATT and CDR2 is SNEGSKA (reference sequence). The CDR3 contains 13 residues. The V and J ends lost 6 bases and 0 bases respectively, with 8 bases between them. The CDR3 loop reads CSAETANTGELFF. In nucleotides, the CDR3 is TGCAGTGCCGAGACAGCGAACACCGGGGAGCTGTTTTTT.

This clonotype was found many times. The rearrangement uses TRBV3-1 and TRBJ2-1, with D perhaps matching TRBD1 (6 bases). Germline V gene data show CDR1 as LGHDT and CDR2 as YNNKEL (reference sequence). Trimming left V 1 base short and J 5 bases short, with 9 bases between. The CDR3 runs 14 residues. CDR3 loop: CASSQGTANNEQFF. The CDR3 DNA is TGTGCCAGCAGCCAAGGGACAGCTAACAATGAGCAGTTCTTC.

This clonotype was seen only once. Here the CDR3 DNA reads TGCGCCAGCAGCCAAGATCAGGCCCCCTCTGGAAACACCATATATTTT. Encoded protein: CASSQDQAPSGNTIYF. The V and J genes are TRBV4-1 and TRBJ1-3; D ambiguous. The V gene lost 0 bases and the J gene lost 0 bases, with 9 bases spanning the gap. Germline loops: CDR1 MGHRA, CDR2 YSYEKL. The CDR3 runs 16 residues.

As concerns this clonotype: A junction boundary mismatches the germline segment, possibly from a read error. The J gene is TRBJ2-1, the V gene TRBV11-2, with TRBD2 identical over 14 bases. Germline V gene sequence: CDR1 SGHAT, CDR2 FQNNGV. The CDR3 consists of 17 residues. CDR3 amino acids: CVSSVHSGTSGSNEQFF. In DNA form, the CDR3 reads TGTGTCAGCAGCGTACACTCCGGGACTAGCGGGAGCAATGAGCAGTTCTTC. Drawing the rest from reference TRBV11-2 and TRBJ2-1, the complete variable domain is EAGVAQSPRYKIIEKRQSVAFWCNPISGHATLYWYQQILGQGPKLLIQFQNNGVVDDSQLPKDRFSAERLKGVDSTLKIQPAKLEDSAVYLCVSSVHSGTSGSNEQFFGPGTRLTVL.

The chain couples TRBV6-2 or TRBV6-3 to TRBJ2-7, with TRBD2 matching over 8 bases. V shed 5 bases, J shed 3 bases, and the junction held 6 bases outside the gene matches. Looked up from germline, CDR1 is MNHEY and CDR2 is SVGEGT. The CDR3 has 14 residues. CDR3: CASSPAGVGYEQYF. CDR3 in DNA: TGTGCCAGCAGTCCAGCGGGAGTTGGCTACGAGCAGTACTTC.

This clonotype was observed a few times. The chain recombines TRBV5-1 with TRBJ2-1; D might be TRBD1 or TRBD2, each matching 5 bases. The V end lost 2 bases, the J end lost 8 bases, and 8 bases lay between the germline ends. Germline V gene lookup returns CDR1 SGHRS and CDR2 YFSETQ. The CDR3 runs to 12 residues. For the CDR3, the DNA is TGCGCCAGCAGCTTAATGGGGGATGAGCAGTTCTTC. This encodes CASSLMGDEQFF.

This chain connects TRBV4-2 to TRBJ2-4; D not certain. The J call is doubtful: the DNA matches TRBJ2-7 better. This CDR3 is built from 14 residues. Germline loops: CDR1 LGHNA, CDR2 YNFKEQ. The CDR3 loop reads CASSQDATDYEQYF. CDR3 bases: TGTGCCAGCAGCCAAGACGCAACGGACTACGAGCAGTACTTC.

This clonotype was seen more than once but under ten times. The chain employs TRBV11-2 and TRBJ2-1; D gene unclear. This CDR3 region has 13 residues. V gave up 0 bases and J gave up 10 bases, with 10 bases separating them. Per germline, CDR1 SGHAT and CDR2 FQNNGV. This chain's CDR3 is CASSLDRAREQFF. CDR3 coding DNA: TGTGCCAGCAGCTTAGATCGGGCGAGGGAGCAGTTCTTC.

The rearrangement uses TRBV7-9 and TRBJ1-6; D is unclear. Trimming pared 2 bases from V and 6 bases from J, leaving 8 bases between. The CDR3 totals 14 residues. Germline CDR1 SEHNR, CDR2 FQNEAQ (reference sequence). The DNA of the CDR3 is TGTGCCAGCAGCTTAAGGGAAACTAATTCACCCCTCCACTTT. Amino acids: CASSLRETNSPLHF.

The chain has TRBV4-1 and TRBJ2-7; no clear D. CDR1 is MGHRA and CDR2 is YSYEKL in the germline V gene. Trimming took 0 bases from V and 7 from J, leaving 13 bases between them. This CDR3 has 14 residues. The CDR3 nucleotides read TGCGCCAGCAGCCAAGATAGGGCCAGCAATGAGCAGTACTTC. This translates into CASSQDRASNEQYF.

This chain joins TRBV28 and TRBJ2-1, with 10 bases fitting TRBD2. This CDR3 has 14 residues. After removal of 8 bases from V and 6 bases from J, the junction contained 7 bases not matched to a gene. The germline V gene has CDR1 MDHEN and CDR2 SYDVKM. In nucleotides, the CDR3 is TGTGCCAGCGGAACTAGCGGGGTTCGCAATGAGCAGTTCTTC. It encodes CASGTSGVRNEQFF.

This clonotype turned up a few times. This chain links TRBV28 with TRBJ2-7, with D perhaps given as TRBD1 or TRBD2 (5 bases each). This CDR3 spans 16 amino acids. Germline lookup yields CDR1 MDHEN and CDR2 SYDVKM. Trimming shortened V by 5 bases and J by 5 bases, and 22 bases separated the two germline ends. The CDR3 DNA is TGTGCCAGCAGTCCCTCCGGGGCGAGGGGAAAAAACGAGCAGTACTTC. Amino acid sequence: CASSPSGARGKNEQYF.

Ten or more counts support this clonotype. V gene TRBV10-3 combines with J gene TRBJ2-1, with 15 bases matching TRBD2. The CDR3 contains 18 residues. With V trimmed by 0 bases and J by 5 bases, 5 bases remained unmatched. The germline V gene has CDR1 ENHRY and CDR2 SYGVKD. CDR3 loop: CAISESRTSGRAHNEQFF. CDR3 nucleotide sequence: TGTGCCATCAGTGAGTCAAGGACTAGCGGGAGGGCCCACAATGAGCAGTTCTTC.

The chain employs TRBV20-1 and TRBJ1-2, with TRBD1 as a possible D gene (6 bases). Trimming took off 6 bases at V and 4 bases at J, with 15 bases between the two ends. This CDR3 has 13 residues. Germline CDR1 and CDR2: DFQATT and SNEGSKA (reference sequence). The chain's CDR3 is CSAPAGAGYGYTF. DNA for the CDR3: TGCAGTGCCCCAGCGGGGGCGGGCTATGGCTACACCTTC.

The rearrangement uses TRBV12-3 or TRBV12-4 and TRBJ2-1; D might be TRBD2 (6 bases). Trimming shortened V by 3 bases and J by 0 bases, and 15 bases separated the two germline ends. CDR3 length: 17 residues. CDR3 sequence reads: CASSFIAGTLSYNEQFF. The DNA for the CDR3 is TGTGCCAGCAGTTTTATCGCGGGGACCCTCTCCTACAATGAGCAGTTCTTC.